Below are 21 T cell receptor beta chains sequenced from a single sample in a study of blood T cells in healthy people across ages. With a J-beta primer mix and a sample-barcoded 5' primer, a second PCR ran roughly 6 to 11 cycles. MiXCR was run by TCRdb on the 5' RACE reads, yielding one entry per CDR3 protein. The data contain around 820,000 distinct CDR3 sequences, 25% of them seen just once; the ten biggest clones take up approximately 3.7%. This sample was also put to use in a study of T cells of mothers and their children.

The specimen was blood. The receptors were gathered from a boy aged 5-17 years in good health.

This chain uses TRBV4-3 with TRBJ2-4; either TRBD1 or TRBD2 may fit D (5 bases each). This CDR3 spans 13 amino acids. Trimming removed 5 bases from V and 8 bases from J, with 13 bases in between. Germline CDR1 is LGHNA and CDR2 is YSLEER. CDR3 coding DNA: TGCGCCAGCAGCGAGGGGCCTGGGGACATTCAGTACTTC. Protein: CASSEGPGDIQYF.

The chain links TRBV2 to TRBJ1-4; 7 positions match TRBD1. The CDR3 extends over 15 amino acids. CDR1 and CDR2 (germline): SNHLY, FYNNEI. Trimming cost V 7 bases and J 3 bases; bases outside gene matches: 8. The CDR3 spells CASTRPGTANEKLFF. In DNA form, the CDR3 reads TGTGCCAGCACCAGACCCGGGACAGCTAATGAAAAACTGTTTTTT. Variable domain in full (rest from reference TRBV2 and TRBJ1-4): EPEVTQTPSHQVTQMGQEVILRCVPISNHLYFYWYRQILGQKVEFLVSFYNNEISEKSEIFDDQFSVERPDGSNFTLKIRSTKLEDSAMYFCASTRPGTANEKLFFGSGTQLSVL.

A few counts support this clonotype. The CDR3 DNA reads as TGCGCCAGCAGCCCTGAGGGTGTAAGACCGGAAGAGACCCAGTACTTC. It codes for CASSPEGVRPEETQYF. This chain joins TRBV5-1 and TRBJ2-5, with D possibly TRBD2 on 5 matching bases. Germline values: CDR1 SGHRS, CDR2 YFSETQ. The germline V and J ends were trimmed by 4 bases and 3 bases, with 19 bases remaining between them. The CDR3 has 16 amino acids.

The genes are TRBV7-6 and TRBJ1-4; maybe TRBD1 (6 bases). This CDR3 is 14 amino acids long. Germline V gene sequence: CDR1 SGHVS, CDR2 FNYEAQ. With 4 bases removed from V and 4 bases from J, the gap between germline ends came to 10 bases. The CDR3 loop reads CASSWTENNEKLFF. The CDR3 nucleotides are TGTGCCAGCAGCTGGACAGAGAATAATGAAAAACTGTTTTTT.

The chain combines TRBV29-1 with TRBJ2-1; 9 bases are a match to TRBD2. This CDR3 comprises 13 residues. Germline values: CDR1 SQVTM, CDR2 ANQGSEA. Trimming took 0 bases from V and 10 from J; bases not matched to a gene: 4. The CDR3 DNA is TGCAGCGTTGAAGAGGGCGGGAGGGAGGAGCAGTTCTTC. It codes for CSVEEGGREEQFF.

The chain recombines TRBV12-3 or TRBV12-4 with TRBJ2-3; 9 bases fit TRBD2. This CDR3 is built from 13 residues. V shed 9 bases and J 2 bases; nucleotides not matched to a gene: 3. The CDR3 spells CASRLAATDTQYF. The CDR3 coding sequence is TGTGCCAGTCGACTAGCGGCCACAGATACGCAGTATTTT.

The chain carries TRBV20-1 and TRBJ2-5; the D is unclear. With the DNA end fitting TRBJ2-7 better, the J assignment may be wrong. CDR3 size: 14 residues. In germline, CDR1 is DFQATT, CDR2 SNEGSKA (reference sequence). This CDR3 reads CSARGVAGTYEQYF. The CDR3 DNA follows: TGCAGTGCTAGAGGAGTAGCTGGGACCTACGAGCAGTACTTC.

This clonotype was seen a handful of times. The rearrangement joins TRBV5-1 to TRBJ1-5; D is possibly TRBD1 (6 bases). This CDR3 is built from 22 residues. Looked up from germline, CDR1 is SGHRS and CDR2 is YFSETQ. Trimming stripped 1 base from V and 2 bases from J, with 31 bases between. The CDR3 here is CASSLWPLPKRGGTGGNQPQHF. The DNA of the CDR3 is TGCGCCAGCAGCTTGTGGCCTCTGCCGAAAAGGGGGGGTACCGGGGGCAATCAGCCCCAGCATTTT.

DNA for the CDR3: TGTGCCAGCAGTCCCTACTGGACCGCTACCTACGAGCAGTACTTC. It specifies CASSPYWTATYEQYF. The V call is TRBV28, the J call TRBJ2-1; unclear D gene. The J call may be wrong; the DNA end is better matched by TRBJ2-7. There are 15 residues in the CDR3. CDR1 MDHEN and CDR2 SYDVKM come from the germline V gene.

The rearrangement uses TRBV27 and TRBJ1-1; D is unclear. Germline assignment: CDR1 MNHEY and CDR2 SMNVEV (reference sequence). The CDR3 extends over 13 amino acids. V lost 5 bases and J lost 3, with 10 bases in between. Written as DNA, the CDR3 is TGTGCCAGCAGTCCCACATTCGACACTGAAGCTTTCTTT. As protein: CASSPTFDTEAFF.

The V call is TRBV7-9, the J call TRBJ2-2; the match to TRBD1 covers 7 bases. Germline V gives CDR1 SEHNR, CDR2 FQNEAQ (reference sequence). With 4 bases clipped from V and 4 bases from J, the junction kept 9 bases outside the gene matches. CDR3 length: 16 amino acids. The CDR3 nucleotides are TGTGCCAGCAGCTCAAGACAGGGCTCCGGCACCGGGGAGCTGTTTTTT. Its protein is CASSSRQGSGTGELFF.

The rearrangement links TRBV14 to TRBJ2-3; D is unclear. Looked up from germline, CDR1 is SGHDN and CDR2 is FVKESK. V was cut by 3 bases and J by 2 bases, with 6 bases left in between. CDR3 length: 13 amino acids. The CDR3 region has the DNA TGTGCCAGCAGCCACTCTGCCACAGATACGCAGTATTTT. It translates to CASSHSATDTQYF.

The chain links TRBV7-9 to TRBJ1-2; the D gene is possibly TRBD1 (5 bases). Trimming removed 1 base at V and 4 bases at J, with 16 bases between. Germline CDR1 and CDR2: SEHNR and FQNEAQ (reference sequence). CDR3 length: 16 amino acids. CDR3 loop: CASSLGQSKISYGYTF. CDR3 nucleotide sequence: TGTGCCAGCAGCTTAGGACAGTCCAAAATTAGCTATGGCTACACCTTC.

In this sample, this clonotype turned up a few times. The J gene is TRBJ2-7, the V gene TRBV20-1; 12 bases align to TRBD2. Germline V CDR1 and CDR2: DFQATT, SNEGSKA (reference sequence). The CDR3 is 17 amino acids. V was clipped by 0 bases and J by 7 bases; unmatched bases: 13. CDR3 in amino acids: CSARDLASGGAVGEQYF. The CDR3 nucleotides are TGCAGTGCTAGAGACCTCGCTAGCGGGGGGGCCGTGGGAGAGCAGTACTTC.

The chain links TRBV29-1 to TRBJ1-1; 9 bases fit TRBD1. Germline CDR1 is SQVTM and CDR2 is ANQGSEA. The CDR3 totals 15 residues. J lost 2 bases, V lost 6 bases, and 10 bases had no gene match. The CDR3 reads CSVFRDRARNTEAFF. In DNA form, the CDR3 reads TGCAGCGTATTCCGGGACAGGGCGCGCAACACTGAAGCTTTCTTT.

The CDR3 region is CAWGEGGLTETQYF. The CDR3 nucleotides read TGTGCCTGGGGAGAGGGGGGGCTAACGGAGACCCAGTACTTC. J is TRBJ2-1 and V is TRBV30, with TRBD2 as a possible D gene (7 bases). The last part of the DNA fits TRBJ2-5 better; the J call may be wrong. This CDR3 spans 14 amino acids. Germline-derived CDR1 and CDR2 are GTSNPN and SVGIG (reference sequence).

V usage is TRBV3-1 and J usage is TRBJ2-7; D is possibly TRBD1 or TRBD2 (5 bases each). The CDR3 is made up of 15 amino acids. V gave up 1 base and J gave up 0 bases, with 10 bases separating them. Germline CDR1 reads LGHDT; CDR2 reads YNNKEL (reference sequence). The CDR3 is CASSQGGRLSYEQYF. Written as DNA, the CDR3 is TGTGCCAGCAGCCAAGGGGGACGGCTCTCCTACGAGCAGTACTTC.

This clonotype was detected only a few times. The J gene is TRBJ1-1, the V gene TRBV13; D remains ambiguous. Trimming took off 5 bases at V and 4 bases at J, with 17 bases between the two ends. The CDR3 loop spans 15 amino acids. Looked up from germline, CDR1 is PRHDT and CDR2 is FYEKMQ (reference sequence). For the CDR3, the DNA is TGTGCCAGCAGCCAGAGGGCGGGAAAGGGCACTGAAGCTTTCTTT. Translated: CASSQRAGKGTEAFF. Drawing the rest from reference TRBV13 and TRBJ1-1, the complete variable domain is AAGVIQSPRHLIKEKRETATLKCYPIPRHDTVYWYQQGPGQDPQFLISFYEKMQSDKGSIPDRFSAQQFSDYHSELNMSSLELGDSALYFCASSQRAGKGTEAFFGQGTRLTVV.

The rearrangement uses TRBV5-1 and TRBJ1-3; D unclear. This CDR3 region has 17 residues. In germline, CDR1 is SGHRS, CDR2 YFSETQ. Between the trimmed V and J ends, which lost 0 bases and 0 bases, there was a span of 13 bases. The DNA of the CDR3 is TGCGCCAGCAGCTTGGCCCCAGCAGGATCCTCTGGAAACACCATATATTTT. Its protein product is CASSLAPAGSSGNTIYF.

J is TRBJ2-5 and V is TRBV18, with a tentative D call TRBD1 (5 bases). The V end was cut by 2 bases, the J end by 2 bases, with 9 bases between. Germline CDR1 and CDR2: KGHSH and LQKENI. This CDR3 comprises 14 residues. CDR3 protein: CASSPDSIQETQYF. The CDR3 DNA follows: TGTGCCAGCTCACCAGACAGCATACAAGAGACCCAGTACTTC.

A few counts support this clonotype. The rearrangement links TRBV25-1 to TRBJ2-5; 10 bases line up with TRBD2. Germline V lookup: CDR1 MGHDK, CDR2 SYGVNS. Trimming at V came to 2 bases and at J to 2 bases, leaving 8 bases not matched to a gene. CDR3 length: 17 amino acids. The DNA for the CDR3 is TGTGCCAGCAGTGAACTCATCGGGACTAGCGAACAAGAGACCCAGTACTTC. Its protein product is CASSELIGTSEQETQYF. The whole variable domain, remainder taken from reference TRBV25-1 and TRBJ2-5, is EADIYQTPRYLVIGTGKKITLECSQTMGHDKMYWYQQDPGMELHLIHYSYGVNSTEKGDLSSESTVSRIRTEHFPLTLESARPSHTSQYLCASSELIGTSEQETQYFGPGTRLLVL.